This TCR beta chain was documented in a study of identical twins. This clonotype was recorded a few times. This CDR3 region has 12 residues. With 6 bases removed from V and 9 bases from J, the gap between germline ends came to 12 bases. Germline V gene lookup returns CDR1 MNHNY and CDR2 SVGAGI (reference sequence). TCRdb re-derived calls from the 5' RACE reads in MiXCR, one entry per CDR3 protein. The sample includes 700,000 or so distinct CDR3 sequences, 21% of them seen just once. In addition, the sample was reused for a study of T cells expressing NK-cell markers.

The sample comprised PBMCs. The chain recombines TRBV6-6 with TRBJ2-1; a possible D gene is TRBD2 (5 bases). This clonotype originated in a woman between 18 and 30 years old in good health. The CDR3 DNA reads as TGTGCCAGCAGCCCCTTAGGGAGTGAGCAGTTCTTC. Translation gives CASSPLGSEQFF.